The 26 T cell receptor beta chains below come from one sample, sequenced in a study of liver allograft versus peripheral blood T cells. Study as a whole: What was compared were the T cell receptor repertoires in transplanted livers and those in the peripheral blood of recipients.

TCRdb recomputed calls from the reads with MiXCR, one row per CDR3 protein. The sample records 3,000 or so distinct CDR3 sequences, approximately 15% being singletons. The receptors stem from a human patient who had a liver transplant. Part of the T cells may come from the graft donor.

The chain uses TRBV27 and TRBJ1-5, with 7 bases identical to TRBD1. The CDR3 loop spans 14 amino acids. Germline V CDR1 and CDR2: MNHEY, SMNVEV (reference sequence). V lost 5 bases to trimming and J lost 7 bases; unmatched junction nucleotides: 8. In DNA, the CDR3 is TGTGCCAGCAGTCTCGGGACAGCAAGCCAGCCCCAGCATTTT. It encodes CASSLGTASQPQHF.

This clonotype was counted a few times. CDR3 sequence: CAWSTAVGQRFGYTF. The DNA for the CDR3 is TGTGCCTGGAGTACCGCCGTGGGACAGCGATTTGGCTACACCTTC. The chain has TRBV30 and TRBJ1-2; 7 positions agree with TRBD1. Germline V lookup: CDR1 GTSNPN, CDR2 SVGIG (reference sequence). Losses at the gene ends were 2 bases for V and 7 bases for J; bases not matched to a gene: 13. The CDR3 is 15 amino acids.

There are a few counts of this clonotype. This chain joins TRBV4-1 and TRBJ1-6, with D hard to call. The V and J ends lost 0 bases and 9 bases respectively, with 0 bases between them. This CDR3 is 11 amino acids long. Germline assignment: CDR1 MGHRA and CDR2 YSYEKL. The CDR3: CASSQDSPLHF. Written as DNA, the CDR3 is TGCGCCAGCAGCCAAGATTCACCCCTCCACTTT.

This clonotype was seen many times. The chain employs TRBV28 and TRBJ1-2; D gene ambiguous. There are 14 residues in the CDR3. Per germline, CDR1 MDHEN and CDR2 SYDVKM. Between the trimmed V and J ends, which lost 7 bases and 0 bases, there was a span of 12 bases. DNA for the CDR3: TGTGCCAGCAATCCTTTCGGTTCTAACTATGGCTACACCTTC. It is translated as CASNPFGSNYGYTF.

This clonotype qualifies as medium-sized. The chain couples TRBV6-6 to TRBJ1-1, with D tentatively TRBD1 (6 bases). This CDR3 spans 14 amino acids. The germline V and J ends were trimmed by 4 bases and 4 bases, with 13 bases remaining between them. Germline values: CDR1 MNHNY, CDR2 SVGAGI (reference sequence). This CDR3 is CASSSNPRGTEAFF. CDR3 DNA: TGTGCCAGCAGTTCGAACCCCAGGGGCACTGAAGCTTTCTTT.

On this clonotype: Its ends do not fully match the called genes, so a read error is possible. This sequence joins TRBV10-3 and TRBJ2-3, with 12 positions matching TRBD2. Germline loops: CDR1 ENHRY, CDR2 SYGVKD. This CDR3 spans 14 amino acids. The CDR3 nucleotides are TGTGCCATCAGTGGCGGGACTAGCGGGTGCCCCCAAGTATTT. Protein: CAISGGTSGCPQVF.

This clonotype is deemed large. The CDR3 is CASRFTEAKNTEAFF. In DNA form, the CDR3 reads TGTGCCAGCAGATTTACAGAGGCTAAGAACACTGAAGCTTTCTTT. The chain joins TRBV28 to TRBJ1-1; unclear D gene. V lost 6 bases and J 1 base, leaving 15 bases between the germline ends. Germline CDR1 is MDHEN and CDR2 is SYDVKM. There are 15 residues in the CDR3.

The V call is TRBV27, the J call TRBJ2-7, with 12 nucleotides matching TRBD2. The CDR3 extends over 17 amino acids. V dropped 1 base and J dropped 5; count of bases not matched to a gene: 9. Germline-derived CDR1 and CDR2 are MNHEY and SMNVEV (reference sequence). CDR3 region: CASSLFLAGGPIDEQYF. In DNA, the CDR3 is TGTGCCAGCAGTTTATTTCTAGCGGGAGGGCCCATCGACGAGCAGTACTTC.

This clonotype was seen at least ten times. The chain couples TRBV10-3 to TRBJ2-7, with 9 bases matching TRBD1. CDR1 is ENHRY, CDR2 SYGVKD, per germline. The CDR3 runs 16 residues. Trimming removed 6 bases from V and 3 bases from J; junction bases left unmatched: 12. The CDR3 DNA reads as TGTGCCATCAGAGACCCCCGGACAGGGGTTTTCTACGAGCAGTACTTC. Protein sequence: CAIRDPRTGVFYEQYF.

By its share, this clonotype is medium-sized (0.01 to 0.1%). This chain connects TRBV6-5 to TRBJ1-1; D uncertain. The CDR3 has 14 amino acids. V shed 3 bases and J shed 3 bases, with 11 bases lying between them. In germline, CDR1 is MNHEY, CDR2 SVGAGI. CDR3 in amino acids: CASSYGEGDTEAFF. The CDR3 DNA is TGTGCCAGCAGTTATGGGGAGGGAGACACTGAAGCTTTCTTT.

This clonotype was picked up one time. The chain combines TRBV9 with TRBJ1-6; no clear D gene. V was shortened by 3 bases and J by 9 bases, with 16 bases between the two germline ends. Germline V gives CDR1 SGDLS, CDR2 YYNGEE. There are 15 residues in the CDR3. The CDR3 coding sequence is TGTGCCAGCAGCGAGGAGACGGGCATAGGTTCACCCCTCCACTTT. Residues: CASSEETGIGSPLHF.

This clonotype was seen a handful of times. Here the CDR3 reads CASSYGTGRDGELFF. CDR3 nucleotides: TGTGCCAGCAGTTACGGGACAGGGAGGGACGGGGAGCTGTTTTTT. The chain uses TRBV27 and TRBJ2-2; TRBD1 matches 9 bases. The trim removed 4 bases at V and 7 bases at J, leaving 7 bases unmatched. Germline CDR1 and CDR2: MNHEY and SMNVEV (reference sequence). The CDR3 length is 15 residues.

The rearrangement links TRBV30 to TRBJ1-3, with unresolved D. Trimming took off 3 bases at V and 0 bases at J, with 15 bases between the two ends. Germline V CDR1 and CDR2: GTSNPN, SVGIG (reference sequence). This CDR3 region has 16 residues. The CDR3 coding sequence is TGTGCCTGGAGGGGCCCGGGAACCCCCTCTGGAAACACCATATATTTT. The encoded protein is CAWRGPGTPSGNTIYF.

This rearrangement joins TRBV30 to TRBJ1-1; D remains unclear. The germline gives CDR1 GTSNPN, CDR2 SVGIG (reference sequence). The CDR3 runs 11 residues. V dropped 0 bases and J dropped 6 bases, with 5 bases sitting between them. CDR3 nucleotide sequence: TGTGCCTGGAGTGTACTGGCTGAAGCTTTCTTT. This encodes CAWSVLAEAFF.

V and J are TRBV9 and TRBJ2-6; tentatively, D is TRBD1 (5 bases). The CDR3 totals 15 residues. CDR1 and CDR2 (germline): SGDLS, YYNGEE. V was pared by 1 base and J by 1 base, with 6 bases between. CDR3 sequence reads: CASSVQGSGANVLTF. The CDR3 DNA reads TGTGCCAGCAGCGTACAGGGATCTGGGGCCAACGTCCTGACTTTC.

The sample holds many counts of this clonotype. This CDR3 is CASSLRDSNQPQHF. CDR3 nucleotide sequence: TGTGCCAGCAGTCTACGGGACAGCAATCAGCCCCAGCATTTT. This rearrangement joins TRBV27 to TRBJ1-5; D might be TRBD1 (5 bases). With 5 bases removed from V and 1 base from J, the gap between germline ends came to 9 bases. Germline V gene data show CDR1 as MNHEY and CDR2 as SMNVEV (reference sequence). CDR3 length: 14 amino acids.

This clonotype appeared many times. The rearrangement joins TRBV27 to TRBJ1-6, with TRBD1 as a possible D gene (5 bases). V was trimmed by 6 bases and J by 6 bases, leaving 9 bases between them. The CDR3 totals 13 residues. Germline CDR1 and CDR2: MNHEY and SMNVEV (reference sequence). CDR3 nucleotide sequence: TGTGCCAGCAGGGGGCCCCTTAATTCACCCCTCCACTTT. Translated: CASRGPLNSPLHF.

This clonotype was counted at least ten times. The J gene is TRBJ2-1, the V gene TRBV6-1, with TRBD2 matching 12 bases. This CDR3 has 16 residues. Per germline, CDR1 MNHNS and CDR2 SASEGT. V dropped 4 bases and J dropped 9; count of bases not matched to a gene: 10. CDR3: CASSALLAGGWFEQFF. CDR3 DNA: TGTGCCAGCAGTGCCCTACTAGCGGGAGGCTGGTTTGAGCAGTTCTTC.

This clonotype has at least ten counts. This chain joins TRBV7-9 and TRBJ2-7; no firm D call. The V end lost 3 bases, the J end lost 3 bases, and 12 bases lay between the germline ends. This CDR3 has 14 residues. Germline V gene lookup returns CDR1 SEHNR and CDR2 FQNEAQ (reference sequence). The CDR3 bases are TGTGCCAGCAGCTTTGCGTTGGGTGGCTACGAGCAGTACTTC. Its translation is CASSFALGGYEQYF.

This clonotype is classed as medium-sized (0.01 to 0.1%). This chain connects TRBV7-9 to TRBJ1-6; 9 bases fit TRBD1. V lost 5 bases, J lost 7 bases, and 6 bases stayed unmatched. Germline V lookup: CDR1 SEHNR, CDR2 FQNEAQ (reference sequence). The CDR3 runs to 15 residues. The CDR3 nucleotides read TGTGCCAGCAGCCAGACCGGGACAGGGAATTCACCCCTCCACTTT. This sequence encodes CASSQTGTGNSPLHF. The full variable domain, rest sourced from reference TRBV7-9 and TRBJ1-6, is DTGVSQNPRHKITKRGQNVTFRCDPISEHNRLYWYRQTLGQGPEFLTYFQNEAQLEKSRLLSDRFSAERPKGSFSTLEIQRTEQGDSAMYLCASSQTGTGNSPLHFGNGTRLTVT.

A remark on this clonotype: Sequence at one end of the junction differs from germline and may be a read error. CDR3 bases: TGCAGTGCTAGAGATCCTTTATTTTCCTACAAGCAGTACTTC. Translation gives CSARDPLFSYKQYF. The chain has TRBV20-1 and TRBJ2-7; D call uncertain. Per germline, CDR1 DFQATT and CDR2 SNEGSKA (reference sequence). The CDR3 is made up of 14 amino acids.

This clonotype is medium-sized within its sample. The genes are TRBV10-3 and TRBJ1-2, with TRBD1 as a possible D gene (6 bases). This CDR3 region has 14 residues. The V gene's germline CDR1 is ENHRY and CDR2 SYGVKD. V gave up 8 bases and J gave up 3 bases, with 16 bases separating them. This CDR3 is CAILPLGGHYGYTF. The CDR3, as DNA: TGTGCCATCCTCCCTTTAGGGGGACACTATGGCTACACCTTC.

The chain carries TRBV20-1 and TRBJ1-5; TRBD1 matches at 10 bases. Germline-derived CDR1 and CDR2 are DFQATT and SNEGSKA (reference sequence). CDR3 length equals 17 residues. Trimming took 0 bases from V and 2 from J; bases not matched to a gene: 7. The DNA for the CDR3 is TGCAGTGCTAGAGACCTAACCGGGACAGGGGGCAATCAGCCCCAGCATTTT. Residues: CSARDLTGTGGNQPQHF.

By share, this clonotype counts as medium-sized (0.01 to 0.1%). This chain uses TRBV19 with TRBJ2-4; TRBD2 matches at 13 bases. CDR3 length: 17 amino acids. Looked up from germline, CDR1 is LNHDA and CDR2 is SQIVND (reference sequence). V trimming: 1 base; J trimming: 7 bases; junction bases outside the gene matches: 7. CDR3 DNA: TGTGCCAGTAGTATAGCACTAGCGGGGGGGAATATGAACATTCAGTACTTC. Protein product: CASSIALAGGNMNIQYF. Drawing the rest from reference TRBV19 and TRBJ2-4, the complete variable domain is DGGITQSPKYLFRKEGQNVTLSCEQNLNHDAMYWYRQDPGQGLRLIYYSQIVNDFQKGDIAEGYSVSREKKESFPLTVTSAQKNPTAFYLCASSIALAGGNMNIQYFGAGTRLSVL.

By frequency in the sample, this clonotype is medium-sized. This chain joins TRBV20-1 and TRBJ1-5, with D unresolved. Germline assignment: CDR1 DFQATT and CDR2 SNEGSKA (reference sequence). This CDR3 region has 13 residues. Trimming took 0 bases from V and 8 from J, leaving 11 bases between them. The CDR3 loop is CSARDRYFEPQHF. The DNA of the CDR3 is TGCAGTGCTAGAGACAGGTATTTTGAGCCCCAGCATTTT.

DNA of the CDR3: TGTGCCATCAGTGAGACCGGGACAGTTAATTCACCCCTCCACTTT. This gives the protein CAISETGTVNSPLHF. This chain joins TRBV10-3 and TRBJ1-6; 7 bases line up with TRBD1. Germline V gives CDR1 ENHRY, CDR2 SYGVKD. V was pared by 2 bases and J by 6 bases, with 4 bases of the junction left unmatched. The CDR3 sequence is 15 residues long.